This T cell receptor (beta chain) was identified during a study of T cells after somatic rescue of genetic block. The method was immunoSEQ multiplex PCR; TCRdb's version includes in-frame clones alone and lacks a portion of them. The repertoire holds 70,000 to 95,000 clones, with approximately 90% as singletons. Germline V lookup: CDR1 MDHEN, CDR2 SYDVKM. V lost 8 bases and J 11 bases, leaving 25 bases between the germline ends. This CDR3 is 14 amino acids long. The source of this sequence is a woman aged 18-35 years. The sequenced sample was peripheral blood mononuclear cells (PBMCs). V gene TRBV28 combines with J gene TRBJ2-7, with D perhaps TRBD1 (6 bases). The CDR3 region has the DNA TGTGCCAGCTCGCCGGGACAAGCCGAGTGGGTGGAGTACTTC. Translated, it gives CASSPGQAEWVEYF.